Listed below are T cell receptor beta chains from one sample, sequenced in a study of T cells after yellow fever vaccination. One entry per CDR3 protein, called by TCRdb with MiXCR from the 5' RACE reads. The sample holds some 290,000 distinct CDR3 sequences, over 8.5% seen once. The material was CD4+ T cells sorted from PBMCs, obtained 45 days after the yellow fever booster vaccination. The origin of the receptors is a man between 18 and 35 years old who received the YFV17D yellow fever vaccine. Each CDR3 is given with its conserved first and last residue. Each record gives: clone size, D gene, V gene, J gene, CDR3 protein, CDR3 DNA. D genes are given only for firm matches. Size is stated for part of the rows, as once, few or many counts, or as a class when the clone is expanded.

abundance: -
d_gene: TRBD2
v_gene: TRBV7-3
j_gene: TRBJ2-1
CDR3aa: CASSRAGTSGDNEQFF
CDR3nt: TGTGCCAGCAGCAGAGCAGGGACTAGCGGCGACAATGAGCAGTTCTTC

abundance: many
d_gene: TRBD1
v_gene: TRBV5-1
j_gene: TRBJ2-3
CDR3aa: CAISGTGERVDPQYF
CDR3nt: TGCGCCATCTCCGGGACAGGGGAAAGGGTGGATCCGCAGTATTTT

abundance: -
d_gene: TRBD1
v_gene: TRBV5-4
j_gene: TRBJ2-3
CDR3aa: CASSPAGTGVIDTQYF
CDR3nt: TGTGCCAGCAGTCCCGCCGGGACAGGGGTTATAGATACGCAGTATTTT

abundance: -
d_gene: -
v_gene: TRBV10-3
j_gene: TRBJ1-1
CDR3aa: CAISGIQGNTEAFF
CDR3nt: TGTGCCATCAGTGGGATACAGGGTAACACTGAAGCTTTCTTT

abundance: many
d_gene: -
v_gene: TRBV5-5
j_gene: TRBJ2-4
CDR3aa: CASSLGTAASTAKNIQYF
CDR3nt: TGTGCCAGCAGCTTGGGGACAGCAGCCTCCACAGCCAAAAACATTCAGTACTTC

abundance: -
d_gene: -
v_gene: TRBV5-6
j_gene: TRBJ2-3
CDR3aa: CASSFQGGAQYF
CDR3nt: TGTGCCAGCAGCTTTCAGGGAGGAGCGCAGTATTTT

abundance: few
d_gene: -
v_gene: TRBV18
j_gene: TRBJ2-1
CDR3aa: CASSPPLSPSNEQFF
CDR3nt: TGTGCCAGCTCACCCCCCTTATCCCCTTCCAATGAGCAGTTCTTC

abundance: few
d_gene: -
v_gene: TRBV28
j_gene: TRBJ2-1
CDR3aa: CASSLESPNEQFF
CDR3nt: TGTGCCAGCAGTTTAGAAAGCCCCAATGAGCAGTTCTTC

abundance: many
d_gene: -
v_gene: TRBV4-3
j_gene: TRBJ2-7
CDR3aa: CASSMQKGGREQYF
CDR3nt: TGCGCCAGCAGCATGCAAAAAGGGGGGCGCGAGCAGTACTTC

abundance: few
d_gene: -
v_gene: TRBV29-1
j_gene: TRBJ2-7
CDR3aa: CSVSAGNMYEQYF
CDR3nt: TGCAGCGTTTCGGCAGGGAATATGTACGAGCAGTACTTC

abundance: few
d_gene: TRBD1
v_gene: TRBV6-2/TRBV6-3
j_gene: TRBJ2-7
CDR3aa: CASSFPGQGTFGTGGEQYF
CDR3nt: TGTGCCAGCAGTTTCCCGGGACAGGGGACTTTCGGGACTGGTGGGGAGCAGTACTTC

abundance: many
d_gene: -
v_gene: TRBV11-2
j_gene: TRBJ2-2
CDR3aa: CASSFIVWAGELFF
CDR3nt: TGTGCCAGCAGCTTCATTGTGTGGGCCGGGGAGCTGTTTTTT

abundance: few
d_gene: TRBD1
v_gene: TRBV10-3
j_gene: TRBJ1-4
CDR3aa: CAIGQGTNEKLFF
CDR3nt: TGTGCCATAGGACAGGGCACAAATGAAAAACTGTTTTTT

abundance: few
d_gene: -
v_gene: TRBV10-2
j_gene: TRBJ2-7
CDR3aa: CASSEYRGDYEQYF
CDR3nt: TGCGCCAGCAGTGAGTATAGGGGGGACTACGAGCAGTACTTC

abundance: -
d_gene: -
v_gene: TRBV7-2
j_gene: TRBJ1-6
CDR3aa: CASRPWRGGSPLHF
CDR3nt: TGTGCCAGCAGGCCCTGGAGGGGCGGGTCACCCCTCCACTTT